A selection of T cell receptor beta chains follows, all from one sample in a study of OX40 agonist ivuxolimab in advanced cancers. Some clones are missing from TCRdb's copy, which holds only in-frame ones; the method was immunoSEQ multiplex PCR. Among approximately 30,000 clones listed, under 90% were seen once. The specimen was CD4+ or CD8+ T cells sorted from blood, collected in a trial of the OX40 agonist ivuxolimab. The receptors derive from an adult with an advanced solid tumor such as melanoma, head and neck, liver or kidney cancer. CDR3s include the opening cysteine and the closing phenylalanine or tryptophan. The D gene is left open where the match is weak. Clone sizes are given selectively: once, few, many, or a class where the clone is expanded.

abundance,d_gene,v_gene,j_gene,CDR3aa,CDR3nt
-,-,TRBV7-2,TRBJ2-1,CASSLGSGTSNEQFF,TGTGCCAGCAGCTTAGGGAGTGGGACCAGTAATGAGCAGTTCTTC
-,-,TRBV28,TRBJ1-2,CASSGGYYGYTF,TGTGCCAGCAGTGGGGGCTACTATGGCTACACCTTC
-,TRBD2,TRBV23-1,TRBJ2-1,CASSQCWTSGSRNEQFF,TGCGCCAGCAGTCAATGTTGGACTAGCGGGTCTAGGAATGAGCAGTTCTTC
-,-,TRBV7-2,TRBJ1-6,CASSLQGSSPLHF,TGTGCCAGCAGCTTGCAGGGTAGTTCACCCCTCCACTTT
-,TRBD2,TRBV13,TRBJ2-7,CASSLGRRTSGYEQYF,TGTGCCAGCAGCTTAGGTAGGAGGACTAGCGGTTACGAGCAGTACTTC
-,-,TRBV5-4,TRBJ2-5,CASSRSATQYF,TGTGCCAGCAGCCGATCAGCGACCCAGTACTTC
-,-,TRBV19,TRBJ1-6,CASTLNVGDSPLHF,TGTGCCAGTACCCTGAACGTGGGGGATTCACCCCTCCACTTT
-,TRBD1,TRBV7-9,TRBJ1-2,CASSPGGGGYTF,TGTGCCAGCAGCCCAGGGGGCGGGGGCTACACCTTC
-,TRBD2,TRBV11-3,TRBJ2-5,CASSRGTSGGEETQYF,TGTGCCAGCAGCCGCGGGACTAGCGGGGGAGAAGAGACCCAGTACTTC
-,-,TRBV28,TRBJ2-7,CASSLHRDRYEQYF,TGTGCCAGCAGTTTACACAGGGATCGCTACGAGCAGTACTTC
-,TRBD1,TRBV6-6,TRBJ1-6,CASRLQGSNSPLHF,TGTGCCAGCAGGCTACAGGGGTCCAATTCACCCCTCCACTTT
-,TRBD2,TRBV5-1,TRBJ2-3,CASSSGESTDTQYF,TGCGCCAGCAGTAGCGGGGAATCCACAGATACGCAGTATTTT
once,-,TRBV14,TRBJ2-7,CASSLQRFGTPNEQYF,TGTGCCAGCAGCCTCCAAAGGTTCGGGACTCCTAACGAGCAGTACTTC
-,TRBD1,TRBV19,TRBJ1-1,CASSADREEAFF,TGTGCCAGTAGTGCGGACAGGGAGGAAGCTTTCTTT
-,-,TRBV7-2,TRBJ2-5,CASSLASVPQYF,TGTGCCAGCAGCTTAGCGTCGGTTCCACAGTACTTC
-,-,TRBV7-2,TRBJ2-7,CASSSFPLMGQYF,TGTGCCAGCAGCTCCTTCCCTCTAATGGGGCAGTACTTC
-,-,TRBV18,TRBJ2-1,CASSPNSYNEQFF,TGTGCCAGCTCACCTAACTCCTACAATGAGCAGTTCTTC
-,-,TRBV27,TRBJ2-7,CASREIRGSVEQYF,TGTGCCAGCAGGGAGATAAGGGGGAGCGTCGAGCAGTACTTC
-,-,TRBV30,TRBJ1-6,CAWSVWDIGSPLHF,TGTGCCTGGAGTGTATGGGACATAGGTTCACCCCTCCACTTT
few,TRBD1,TRBV19,TRBJ1-4,CASIAGGTANEKLFF,TGTGCCAGTATCGCAGGGGGAACGGCTAATGAAAAACTGTTTTTT
-,-,TRBV27,TRBJ2-4,CASSLMGLGKNIQYF,TGTGCCAGCAGTTTAATGGGGTTGGGCAAAAACATTCAGTACTTC
once,TRBD1,TRBV19,TRBJ1-5,CASSPDRSNQPQHF,TGTGCCAGTAGCCCGGACAGGAGTAATCAGCCCCAGCATTTT
-,-,TRBV5-3,TRBJ1-5,CARSFGGLGNQPQHF,TGTGCCAGAAGCTTTGGGGGACTGGGCAATCAGCCCCAGCATTTT
-,-,TRBV25-1,TRBJ1-3,CASSDSPGQQGIDTIYF,TGTGCCAGCAGTGACTCCCCCGGACAGCAGGGGATAGACACCATATATTTT
-,-,TRBV6-5,TRBJ2-2,CASSYLYLAGELFF,TGTGCCAGCAGTTACTTATATTTGGCCGGGGAGCTGTTTTTT
once,-,TRBV7-2,TRBJ2-6,CASSLASGANVLTF,TGTGCCAGCAGCTTAGCGTCCGGGGCCAACGTCCTGACTTTC
-,-,TRBV30,TRBJ1-1,CAWKQARNTEAFF,TGTGCCTGGAAACAGGCGAGAAACACTGAAGCTTTCTTT
-,-,TRBV30,TRBJ1-2,CAWSVDYYYGYTF,TGTGCCTGGAGTGTAGATTACTACTATGGCTACACCTTC
few,TRBD2,TRBV18,TRBJ2-1,CASSPLAGPYNEQFF,TGTGCCAGCTCACCGCTAGCGGGCCCATACAATGAGCAGTTCTTC
-,-,TRBV5-4,TRBJ2-7,CASSFPGESYEQYF,TGTGCCAGCAGCTTTCCAGGGGAAAGCTACGAGCAGTACTTC
-,-,TRBV19,TRBJ2-3,CASKGVTDTQYF,TGTGCCAGTAAAGGAGTCACAGATACGCAGTATTTT
-,-,TRBV4-3,TRBJ1-6,CASSQIPGPNSPLHF,TGCGCCAGCAGCCAAATTCCGGGACCCAATTCACCCCTCCACTTT
-,TRBD1,TRBV28,TRBJ1-5,CASSFGTVYSNQPQHF,TGTGCCAGCAGTTTCGGGACAGTCTATAGCAATCAGCCCCAGCATTTT
few,-,TRBV6-1,TRBJ1-2,CASSYGLNWDYGYTF,TGTGCCAGCTCATACGGCCTCAATTGGGACTATGGCTACACCTTC
-,-,TRBV21-1,TRBJ2-7,CASSLVRGDGRASSYEQYF,TGTGCCAGCAGCCTAGTCCGTGGGGATGGCCGGGCCAGCTCCTACGAGCAGTACTTC
-,TRBD2,TRBV29-1,TRBJ2-3,CSVGAGGTDTQYF,TGCAGCGTTGGTGCGGGAGGCACAGATACGCAGTATTTT
-,-,TRBV6-5,TRBJ2-1,CASSKSTRSEQFF,TGTGCCAGCAGTAAGAGTACACGGAGTGAGCAGTTCTTC
-,TRBD2,TRBV11-3,TRBJ2-1,CASSSRTSGGNEQFF,TGTGCCAGCAGCTCTCGGACTAGCGGGGGAAATGAGCAGTTCTTC
once,TRBD1,TRBV18,TRBJ1-1,CASSPPAGGTEAFF,TGTGCCAGCTCACCACCAGCAGGGGGGACTGAAGCTTTCTTT
-,TRBD1,TRBV5-1,TRBJ2-7,CASSIRQGAYEQYF,TGCGCCAGCAGCATCCGACAGGGGGCCTACGAGCAGTACTTC
-,-,TRBV10-3,TRBJ1-4,CAISEGRAVNEKLFF,TGTGCCATCAGTGAAGGCCGGGCGGTTAATGAAAAACTGTTTTTT
-,-,TRBV6-4,TRBJ1-2,CASSDRARAYGYTF,TGTGCCAGCAGTGACCGAGCCAGGGCCTATGGCTACACCTTC
once,-,TRBV19,TRBJ2-4,CASSRKKGFENIQHF,TGTGCCAGCAGCAGGAAAAAGGGGTTTGAAAACATTCAGCACTTC
once,TRBD2,TRBV7-2,TRBJ2-3,CASSIRTSGKDTQYF,TGTGCCAGCAGCATCAGGACTAGCGGGAAAGATACGCAGTATTTT
-,-,TRBV19,TRBJ1-5,CASSISAGANQPQHF,TGTGCCAGTAGTATATCAGCAGGGGCGAATCAGCCCCAGCATTTT
-,TRBD2,TRBV2,TRBJ2-7,CASLGGTSGYEQYF,TGTGCCAGCCTCGGTGGGACTAGCGGTTACGAGCAGTACTTC
-,-,TRBV5-4,TRBJ2-5,CASSSVSQETQYF,TGTGCCAGCAGTAGTGTAAGCCAAGAGACCCAGTACTTC
-,TRBD2,TRBV7-3,TRBJ2-2,CASSLELAGAGTGELFF,TGTGCCAGCAGCTTAGAGCTAGCGGGGGCGGGGACCGGGGAGCTGTTTTTT